The 26 T cell receptor beta chains below all came from one sample that was sequenced in a study of control samples from healthy donors and cancer patients. Clones were read by immunoSEQ multiplex PCR, and TCRdb kept only the in-frame ones, dropping some. The data hold some 170,000 clones, with less than 95% observed a single time. Sequencing was done on a sample of PBMCs. Receptors originate from a man between 60 and 75 years old with colorectal cancer.

The chain combines TRBV10-3 with TRBJ2-3; 8 bases fit TRBD1. Per the germline V gene, CDR1 is ENHRY and CDR2 is SYGVKD. This CDR3 contains 14 residues. Losses at the gene ends were 7 bases for V and 2 bases for J; bases not matched to a gene: 5. The CDR3 is CAITVDRDTDTQYF. CDR3 in DNA: TGTGCCATCACCGTGGACAGGGACACAGATACGCAGTATTTT.

The V gene is TRBV7-8, the J gene TRBJ2-7; no reliable D call. Germline CDR1 reads SGHVS; CDR2 reads FQNEAQ. This CDR3 is 14 amino acids long. Trimming took 1 base from V and 1 from J, leaving 8 bases between them. The CDR3 loop reads CASSLEGFSYEQYF. CDR3 DNA: TGTGCCAGCAGCTTAGAGGGCTTTTCCTACGAGCAGTACTTC.

The chain has TRBV4-3 and TRBJ1-5; D unresolved. V was pared by 0 bases and J by 3 bases, with 3 bases between. The CDR3 totals 13 residues. Germline CDR1 is LGHNA and CDR2 is YSLEER. For the CDR3, the DNA is TGCGCCAGCAGCCAAGACAACAATCAGCCCCAGCATTTT. The encoded protein is CASSQDNNQPQHF.

The V call is TRBV11-3, the J call TRBJ2-5; 7 bases are shared with TRBD1. Germline trimming cut 1 base from V and 5 bases from J; bases unmatched to any gene: 7. CDR3 length: 15 residues. CDR1 SGHNT and CDR2 YENEEA come from the germline V gene. DNA of the CDR3: TGTGCCAGCAGCTTAGGCCCAGGGGGTTCGGAGACCCAGTACTTC. It translates to CASSLGPGGSETQYF.

This chain links TRBV5-1 with TRBJ2-1; 9 bases line up with TRBD1. The CDR3 runs 15 residues. After removal of 6 bases from V and 3 bases from J, the junction contained 7 bases not matched to a gene. Germline CDR1 is SGHRS and CDR2 is YFSETQ. The CDR3 spells CASKGDRGSYNEQFF. The CDR3 DNA sequence: TGCGCCAGCAAAGGAGACAGGGGGAGCTACAATGAGCAGTTCTTC. Filled out from reference TRBV5-1 and TRBJ2-1, the complete variable domain reads KAGVTQTPRYLIKTRGQQVTLSCSPISGHRSVSWYQQTPGQGLQFLFEYFSETQRNKGNFPGRFSGRQFSNSRSEMNVSTLELGDSALYLCASKGDRGSYNEQFFGPGTRLTVL.

The rearrangement links TRBV3-1 (or the pseudogene TRBV3-2) to TRBJ2-3; D could derive from TRBD1 or TRBD2 (6 bases each). The V end lost 0 bases, the J end lost 2 bases, and 12 bases lay between the germline ends. Germline V lookup: CDR1 LGHDT, CDR2 YNNKEL (reference sequence). The CDR3 is 16 residues long. CDR3 protein: CASSQEGRGHTDTQYF. DNA of the CDR3: TGTGCCAGCAGCCAAGAAGGACGGGGGCACACAGATACGCAGTATTTT.

This chain joins TRBV19 and TRBJ1-3; D is undetermined. Per germline, CDR1 LNHDA and CDR2 SQIVND (reference sequence). Trimming stripped 3 bases from V and 0 bases from J, with 9 bases between. The CDR3 totals 15 residues. The CDR3 DNA reads as TGTGCCAGTAGTATTCATTGGGACTCTGGAAACACCATATATTTT. Protein sequence: CASSIHWDSGNTIYF.

V usage is TRBV5-1 and J usage is TRBJ1-2; 9 nucleotides align to TRBD1. Trimming at V came to 0 bases and at J to 8 bases, leaving 8 bases not matched to a gene. CDR1 and CDR2 from the germline V gene are SGHRS and YFSETQ. The CDR3 contains 15 residues. The CDR3, as DNA: TGCGCCAGCAGCTTGGAGGGGACAGGGAGACTGGGCTACACCTTC. Its protein is CASSLEGTGRLGYTF.

The genes are TRBV7-2 and TRBJ2-5; D is uncertain. From germline, CDR1 is SGHTA and CDR2 FQGNSA. V lost 5 bases, J lost 5 bases, and 9 bases lay in between. This CDR3 is built from 12 residues. CDR3 amino acids: CASSLNRETQYF. The DNA of the CDR3 is TGTGCCAGCAGCCTTAACCGGGAGACCCAGTACTTC. The full variable domain, in which reference TRBV7-2 and TRBJ2-5 provide the parts outside the CDR3, is GAGVSQSPSNKVTEKGKDVELRCDPISGHTALYWYRQSLGQGLEFLIYFQGNSAPDKSGLPSDRFSAERTGGSVSTLTIQRTQQEDSAVYLCASSLNRETQYFGPGTRLLVL.

This sequence joins TRBV30 and TRBJ1-2; D is unclear. The CDR3 consists of 14 residues. Trimming removed 0 bases at V and 7 bases at J, with 15 bases between. CDR1 is GTSNPN, CDR2 SVGIG, per germline (reference sequence). CDR3 bases: TGTGCCTGGAGTGTATCCCGGACGGCGAGTGGCTACACCTTC. Amino acids: CAWSVSRTASGYTF.

For the CDR3, the DNA is TGTGCCAGCAGCTTAGACAGCTATGGCTACACCTTC. Translating it yields CASSLDSYGYTF. The rearrangement uses TRBV7-9 and TRBJ1-2; D not certain. Trimming shortened V by 1 base and J by 4 bases, and 4 bases separated the two germline ends. The CDR3 has 12 residues. Germline lookup yields CDR1 SEHNR and CDR2 FQNEAQ (reference sequence).

Ten or more counts support this clone. V and J are TRBV3-1 (or the pseudogene TRBV3-2) and TRBJ1-1; TRBD1 matches at 7 bases. Germline CDR1 and CDR2: LGHDT and YNNKEL (reference sequence). V lost 2 bases, J lost 2 bases, and 2 bases stayed unmatched. The CDR3 totals 14 residues. This CDR3 is CASSQRDSNTEAFF. CDR3 coding DNA: TGTGCCAGCAGCCAAAGGGACAGTAACACTGAAGCTTTCTTT.

The chain couples TRBV7-9 to TRBJ1-3; 9 bases map to TRBD1. Germline-derived CDR1 and CDR2 are SEHNR and FQNEAQ (reference sequence). V shed 5 bases, J shed 6 bases, and the junction held 5 bases outside the gene matches. The CDR3 spans 14 residues. CDR3 sequence reads: CASSLDRGENTIYF. In DNA, the CDR3 is TGTGCCAGCAGCCTCGACAGGGGGGAAAACACCATATATTTT. The full variable domain, in which reference TRBV7-9 and TRBJ1-3 provide the parts outside the CDR3, is DTGVSQNPRHKITKRGQNVTFRCDPISEHNRLYWYRQTLGQGPEFLTYFQNEAQLEKSRLLSDRFSAERPKGSFSTLEIQRTEQGDSAMYLCASSLDRGENTIYFGEGSWLTVV.

The CDR3 DNA reads as TGTGCCAGCAGTGACCTTGGACAGGGAGTAGAGACCCAGTACTTC. It is translated as CASSDLGQGVETQYF. V is TRBV25-1 and J is TRBJ2-5, with 8 positions matching TRBD1. CDR1 and CDR2 (germline): MGHDK, SYGVNS. V was pared by 3 bases and J by 4 bases, with 7 bases of the junction left unmatched. This CDR3 has 15 amino acids.

The count of this clone is one. This chain links TRBV21-1 with TRBJ2-3; the table's TRBD2 call for D was not verified on the DNA. TRBV21-1 is assigned pseudogene status. The CDR3 has 18 amino acids. The chain's CDR3 is CASTEKGYGGPGTDTQYF. As DNA, the CDR3 is TGTGCCAGCACCGAAAAAGGGTACGGGGGGCCGGGCACAGATACGCAGTATTTT.

This clone has only a few counts. Other DNA sequences from this sample encode an identical CDR3 as well. The chain recombines TRBV6-5 with TRBJ2-1; possibly TRBD1 or TRBD2 for D (5 bases each). The ends were cut back, 2 bases at V and 0 bases at J, with 5 bases in the middle. The CDR3 sequence is 14 residues long. Per the germline V gene, CDR1 is MNHEY and CDR2 is SVGAGI. The CDR3 sequence is CASSYGGSYNEQFF. CDR3 DNA sequence: TGTGCCAGCAGTTACGGGGGCTCCTACAATGAGCAGTTCTTC.

This sequence joins TRBV2 and TRBJ2-1; TRBD2 agrees at 9 bases. CDR3 length: 16 residues. Germline V lookup: CDR1 SNHLY, CDR2 FYNNEI. Trimming took 7 bases from V and 7 from J; bases not matched to a gene: 14. CDR3 in DNA: TGTGCCAGCAAAAGCGGGGGGTCCTCTACGAAGAATGAGCAGTTCTTC. Translating gives CASKSGGSSTKNEQFF. The full variable domain, with the rest looked up from reference TRBV2 and TRBJ2-1, is EPEVTQTPSHQVTQMGQEVILRCVPISNHLYFYWYRQILGQKVEFLVSFYNNEISEKSEIFDDQFSVERPDGSNFTLKIRSTKLEDSAMYFCASKSGGSSTKNEQFFGPGTRLTVL.

The rearrangement joins TRBV10-2 to TRBJ1-2; no firm D call. The germline CDR1 and CDR2 sequences are WSHSY and SAAADI. Trimming removed 8 bases at V and 4 bases at J, with 17 bases between. The CDR3 consists of 14 residues. The CDR3 is CASGVSSQFYGYTF. CDR3 DNA: TGCGCCAGCGGGGTCTCTAGCCAGTTCTATGGCTACACCTTC.

The chain combines TRBV6-1 with TRBJ1-6; 9 nucleotides align to TRBD1. Germline lookup yields CDR1 MNHNS and CDR2 SASEGT. Trimming took 2 bases from V and 6 from J; bases not matched to a gene: 8. This CDR3 comprises 17 residues. The CDR3 DNA reads as TGTGCCAGCAGTGAACCCCGGACAGGGGTTGGTAATTCACCCCTCCACTTT. This gives the protein CASSEPRTGVGNSPLHF.

This rearrangement joins TRBV18 to TRBJ2-7, with D tentatively TRBD1 or TRBD2 (5 bases each). The CDR3 covers 15 residues. Per the germline V gene, CDR1 is KGHSH and CDR2 is LQKENI. The ends were cut back, 4 bases at V and 4 bases at J, with 17 bases in the middle. CDR3 sequence: CASSLTGTADYEQYF. For the CDR3, the DNA is TGTGCCAGCTCACTAACCGGGACGGCCGATTACGAGCAGTACTTC.

This clone was counted only a few times. The CDR3 spells CASSLQGAVGNTIYF. The CDR3 DNA reads as TGTGCCAGCAGCTTACAGGGGGCGGTTGGAAACACCATATATTTT. The V and J genes are TRBV7-2 and TRBJ1-3, with 8 bases aligning to TRBD1. After removal of 2 bases from V and 3 bases from J, the junction contained 3 bases not matched to a gene. Germline CDR1 reads SGHTA; CDR2 reads FQGNSA. This CDR3 has 15 residues.

This chain joins TRBV28 and TRBJ2-1, with 9 positions matching TRBD2. Losses at the gene ends were 5 bases for V and 10 bases for J; bases not matched to a gene: 12. The germline gives CDR1 MDHEN, CDR2 SYDVKM. This CDR3 has 15 amino acids. In DNA, the CDR3 is TGTGCCAGCAGTCCCGGGGTAGCGGGGGTAGTAGAGCAGTTCTTC. This codes for CASSPGVAGVVEQFF.

V gene TRBV7-5 combines with J gene TRBJ1-1; no check of the table's D call, TRBD1, against the DNA was made. TRBV7-5 is a recognized pseudogene. The CDR3 spans 16 residues. The CDR3 loop reads CARSTPSDSLNTEAFF. The CDR3 DNA reads as TGTGCCAGAAGCACACCCTCGGACAGTTTGAACACTGAAGCTTTCTTT.

In this sample, this clone turned up a few times. The sample carries other DNA sequences with the same CDR3. This chain links TRBV30 with TRBJ1-5; no firm D call. The CDR3 runs 13 residues. V was clipped by 0 bases and J by 4 bases, with 7 bases between them. CDR1 and CDR2 from the germline V gene are GTSNPN and SVGIG (reference sequence). CDR3 bases: TGTGCCTGGAGTGTGCGCGGGAATCAGCCCCAGCATTTT. Translating it yields CAWSVRGNQPQHF. Using reference TRBV30 and TRBJ1-5 for the parts outside the CDR3, the full variable domain is SQTIHQWPATLVQPVGSPLSLECTVEGTSNPNLYWYRQAAGRGLQLLFYSVGIGQISSEVPQNLSASRPQDRQFILSSKKLLLSDSGFYLCAWSVRGNQPQHFGDGTRLSIL.

V usage is TRBV5-1 and J usage is TRBJ2-5; tentative D call: TRBD1 (8 bases). This CDR3 has 16 residues. The germline V gene encodes CDR1 SGHRS and CDR2 YFSETQ. V lost 1 base and J 1 base, leaving 14 bases between the germline ends. The CDR3 bases are TGCGCCAGCAGCTTGACGACAGGGGAGGGCCAAGAGACCCAGTACTTC. It yields the protein CASSLTTGEGQETQYF.

The V and J genes are TRBV7-9 and TRBJ2-3, with TRBD1 as a possible D gene (6 bases). This CDR3 comprises 14 residues. From germline, CDR1 is SEHNR and CDR2 FQNEAQ (reference sequence). The ends were cut back, 5 bases at V and 6 bases at J, with 15 bases in the middle. CDR3 coding DNA: TGTGCCAGCAGCCACCGGGACACGGAGGATACGCAGTATTTT. It encodes CASSHRDTEDTQYF.